This T cell receptor (beta chain) appears in the sequencing data of a study of technical replicates of blood from several donors. Sequencing was performed with immunoSEQ multiplex PCR; in TCRdb, only in-frame clones are kept and a portion is missing. The profile shows fewer than 60,000 clones, 92% of them singletons. This clone was seen more than once but under ten times. The germline gives CDR1 MGHRA, CDR2 YSYEKL. The CDR3 length is 13 residues. V was shortened by 6 bases and J by 7 bases, with 13 bases between the two germline ends. The chain combines TRBV4-1 with TRBJ1-3; tentative D call: TRBD1 (6 bases). Sequencing input: PBMCs. The TCR originated in a human donor in good health. Some clones in this sample may be carry-over from other donors' samples. CDR3 nucleotides: TGCGCCAGCAGACCTACAGGGTGGAACACCATATATTTT. This gives the protein CASRPTGWNTIYF.